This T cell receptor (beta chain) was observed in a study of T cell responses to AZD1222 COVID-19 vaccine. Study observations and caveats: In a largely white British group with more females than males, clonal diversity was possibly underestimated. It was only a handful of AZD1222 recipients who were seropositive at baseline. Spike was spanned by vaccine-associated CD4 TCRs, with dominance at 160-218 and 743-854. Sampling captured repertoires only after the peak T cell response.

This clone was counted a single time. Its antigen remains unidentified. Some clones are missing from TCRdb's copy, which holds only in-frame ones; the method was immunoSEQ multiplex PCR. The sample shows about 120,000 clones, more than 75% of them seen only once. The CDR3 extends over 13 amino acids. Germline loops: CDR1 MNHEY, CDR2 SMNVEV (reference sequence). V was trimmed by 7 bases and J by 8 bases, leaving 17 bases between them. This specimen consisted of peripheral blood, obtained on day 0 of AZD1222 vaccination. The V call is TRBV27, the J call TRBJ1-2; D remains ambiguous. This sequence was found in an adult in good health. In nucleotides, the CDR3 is TGTGCCAGCACCCCCAGCGGTGGTTTAGGCTACACCTTC. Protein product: CASTPSGGLGYTF.